This T cell receptor beta chain was recorded in a study of T cell responses to AZD1222 COVID-19 vaccine. Study-wide points: Repertoire collection took place solely once the T cell response had peaked. An increase in Spike-specific TCR breadth and depth was observed after two AZD1222 doses.

Germline CDR1 and CDR2: MGHRA and YSYEKL. Deletions cut 3 bases from V and 6 bases from J, with 13 bases between. This CDR3 spans 14 amino acids. Some clones are missing from TCRdb's copy, which holds only in-frame ones; the method was immunoSEQ multiplex PCR. In the table there are 86,000 or so clones, 75% to 95% of which are singletons. Comment on this clone: Antigen: not known.

This receptor was taken from an adult in good health. This rearrangement joins TRBV4-1 to TRBJ2-3; TRBD2 is a possible D gene (6 bases). The sample consisted of peripheral blood, taken on day 0 of MenACWY control vaccination. The CDR3 loop is CASSHTGTSDTQYF. The CDR3 DNA reads as TGCGCCAGCAGCCATACTGGGACTTCCGATACGCAGTATTTT.